This paragraph reports one T cell receptor beta chain. Its antigen remains unidentified. Repertoires were generated with immunoSEQ multiplex PCR, while TCRdb's copy carries only in-frame clones and drops some. The data hold some 70,000 clones, with roughly 85% observed a single time. The CDR3 covers 16 residues. V was shortened by 6 bases and J by 7 bases, with 20 bases between the two germline ends. CDR1 and CDR2 from the germline V gene are SGHRS and YFSETQ. The data derive from a study of OX40 agonist ivuxolimab in advanced cancers. Background on the study: Patients assigned to dose escalation were diagnosed with hepatocellular carcinoma, melanoma, renal cell or head and neck cancer.

Study results and caveats: Dose levels from 0.1 to 3.0 mg/kg saw CD4+ and CD8+ blood T cells expand clonally by week 6. Nonresponders, in some cases, also had low normalized T-cell clonal expansion.

Sequencing used CD4+ or CD8+ T cells sorted from blood, obtained in a trial of the OX40 agonist ivuxolimab. This chain connects TRBV5-1 to TRBJ2-6, with a possible D match to TRBD1 (10 bases). This clonotype was sampled from an adult with an advanced solid tumor such as melanoma, head and neck, liver or kidney cancer. CDR3 sequence: CASTWTGGTSANVLTF. DNA of the CDR3: TGCGCCAGCACCTGGACAGGGGGGACTAGCGCCAACGTCCTGACTTTC.